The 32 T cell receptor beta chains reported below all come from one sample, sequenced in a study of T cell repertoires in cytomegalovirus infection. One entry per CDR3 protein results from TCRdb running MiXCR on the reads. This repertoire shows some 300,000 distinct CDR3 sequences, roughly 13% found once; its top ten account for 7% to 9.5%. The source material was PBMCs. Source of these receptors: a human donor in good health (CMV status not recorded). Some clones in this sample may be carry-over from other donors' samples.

The CDR3 loop reads CSASGPQPYEQYF. The CDR3 DNA reads as TGCAGCGCTTCAGGCCCGCAACCCTACGAGCAGTACTTC. The rearrangement joins TRBV29-1 to TRBJ2-7; D not certain. The CDR3 loop spans 13 amino acids. Trimming pared 7 bases from V and 2 bases from J, leaving 15 bases between. Germline CDR1 SQVTM, CDR2 ANQGSEA.

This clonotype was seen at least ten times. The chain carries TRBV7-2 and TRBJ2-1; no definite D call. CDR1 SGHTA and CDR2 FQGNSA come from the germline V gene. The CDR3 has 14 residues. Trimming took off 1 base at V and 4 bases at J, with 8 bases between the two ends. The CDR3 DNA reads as TGTGCCAGCAGCTTAGAGGATTTTTACAATGAGCAGTTCTTC. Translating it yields CASSLEDFYNEQFF.

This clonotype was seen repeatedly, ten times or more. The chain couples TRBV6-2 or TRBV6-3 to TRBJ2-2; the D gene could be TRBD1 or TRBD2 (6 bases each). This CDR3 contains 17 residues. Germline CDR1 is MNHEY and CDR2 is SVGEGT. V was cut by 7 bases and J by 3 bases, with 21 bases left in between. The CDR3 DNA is TGTGCCAGCACCCCACTGGCCGGGGGCGCGGACACCGGGGAGCTGTTTTTT. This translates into CASTPLAGGADTGELFF.

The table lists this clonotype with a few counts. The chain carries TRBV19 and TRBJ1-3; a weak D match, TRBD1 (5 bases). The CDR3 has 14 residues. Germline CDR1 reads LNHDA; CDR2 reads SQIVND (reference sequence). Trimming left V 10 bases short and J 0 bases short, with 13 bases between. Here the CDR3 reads CATQGRGSGNTIYF. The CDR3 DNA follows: TGTGCCACCCAGGGTCGGGGCTCTGGAAACACCATATATTTT. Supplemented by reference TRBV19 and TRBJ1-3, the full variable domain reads DGGITQSPKYLFRKEGQNVTLSCEQNLNHDAMYWYRQDPGQGLRLIYYSQIVNDFQKGDIAEGYSVSREKKESFPLTVTSAQKNPTAFYLCATQGRGSGNTIYFGEGSWLTVV.

The CDR3 nucleotides are TGTGCCAGCAGTTACACCAATAGCAATCAGCCCCAGCATTTT. Residues: CASSYTNSNQPQHF. V usage is TRBV6-6 and J usage is TRBJ1-5; D not certain. V dropped 2 bases and J dropped 0 bases, with 5 bases sitting between them. Germline V gene data show CDR1 as MNHNY and CDR2 as SVGAGI (reference sequence). This CDR3 spans 14 amino acids.

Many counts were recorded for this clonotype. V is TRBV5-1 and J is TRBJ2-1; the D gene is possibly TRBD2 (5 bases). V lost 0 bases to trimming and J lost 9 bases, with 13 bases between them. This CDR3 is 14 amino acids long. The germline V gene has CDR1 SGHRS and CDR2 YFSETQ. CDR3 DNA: TGCGCCAGCAGCTTGGAACTAGTCTTGAGTGAGCAGTTCTTC. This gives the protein CASSLELVLSEQFF.

The CDR3 is CASGRGGRLVYEQYF. The CDR3 DNA reads TGTGCCAGCGGACGGGGGGGGCGGTTAGTGTACGAGCAGTACTTC. The chain couples TRBV6-5 to TRBJ2-7; 8 bases agree with TRBD2. Germline V gene data show CDR1 as MNHEY and CDR2 as SVGAGI. The length of the CDR3 is 15 residues. J gave up 4 bases and V 8 bases, and 13 bases lay outside the gene matches.

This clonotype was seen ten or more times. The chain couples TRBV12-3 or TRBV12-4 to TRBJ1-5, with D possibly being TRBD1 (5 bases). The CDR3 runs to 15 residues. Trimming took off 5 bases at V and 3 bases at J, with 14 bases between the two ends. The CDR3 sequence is CASSPPGRNNQPQHF. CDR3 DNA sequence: TGTGCCAGCAGTCCCCCGGGACGGAACAATCAGCCCCAGCATTTT.

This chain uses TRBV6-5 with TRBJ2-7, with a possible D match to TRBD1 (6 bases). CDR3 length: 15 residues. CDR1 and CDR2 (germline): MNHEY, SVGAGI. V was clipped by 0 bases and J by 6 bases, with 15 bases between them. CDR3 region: CASSYSRGQRGEQYF. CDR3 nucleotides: TGTGCCAGCAGTTACTCCCGCGGACAGAGGGGCGAGCAGTACTTC.

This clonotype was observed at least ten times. CDR3 sequence: CASSLAGDQPQHF. The CDR3 coding sequence is TGTGCCAGCAGCTTAGCTGGGGACCAGCCCCAGCATTTT. The chain carries TRBV7-2 and TRBJ1-5; D may be TRBD1 (5 bases). This CDR3 contains 13 residues. Germline CDR1 is SGHTA and CDR2 is FQGNSA. V dropped 0 bases and J dropped 7 bases, with 7 bases sitting between them.

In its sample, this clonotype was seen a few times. The DNA of the CDR3 is TGTGCCACCGAGCAGGGGAGTATAGACGAGCAGTACTTC. Protein product: CATEQGSIDEQYF. J is TRBJ2-7 and V is TRBV7-6; tentative D call: TRBD1 (6 bases). This CDR3 has 13 amino acids. In germline, CDR1 is SGHVS, CDR2 FNYEAQ. Trimming left V 10 bases short and J 5 bases short, with 18 bases between.

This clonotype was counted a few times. CDR3 protein: CASSPGDGPSGEQYF. The CDR3 bases are TGTGCCAGCAGCCCCGGGGACGGCCCATCGGGCGAGCAGTACTTC. This chain connects TRBV7-2 to TRBJ2-7; the D call may be TRBD1 or TRBD2 (5 bases each). Germline-derived CDR1 and CDR2 are SGHTA and FQGNSA. Trimming took 5 bases from V and 6 from J, leaving 20 bases between them. The CDR3 loop spans 15 amino acids.

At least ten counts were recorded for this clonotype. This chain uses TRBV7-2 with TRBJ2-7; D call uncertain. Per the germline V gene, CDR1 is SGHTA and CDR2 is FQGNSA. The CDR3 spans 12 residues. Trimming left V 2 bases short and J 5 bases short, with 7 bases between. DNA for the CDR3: TGTGCCAGCAGCTTAAGGTCACACGAGCAGTACTTC. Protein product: CASSLRSHEQYF.

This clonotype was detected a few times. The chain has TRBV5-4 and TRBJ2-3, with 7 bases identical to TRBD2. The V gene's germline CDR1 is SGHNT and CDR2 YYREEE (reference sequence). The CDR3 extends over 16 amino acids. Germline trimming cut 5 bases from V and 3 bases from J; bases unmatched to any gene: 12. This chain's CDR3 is CASSNPSGSGTDTQYF. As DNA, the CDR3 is TGTGCCAGCAGTAACCCTAGCGGATCGGGGACAGATACGCAGTATTTT.

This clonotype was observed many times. DNA for the CDR3: TGTGCCAGCACCTTCAGCGGGACTAGCGGGGCATCAGGGGAGCTGTTTTTT. Translated: CASTFSGTSGASGELFF. The V gene is TRBV7-2, the J gene TRBJ2-2, with 13 bases lining up with TRBD2. This CDR3 spans 17 amino acids. Germline V gene data show CDR1 as SGHTA and CDR2 as FQGNSA. Trimming removed 7 bases from V and 8 bases from J; junction bases left unmatched: 13.

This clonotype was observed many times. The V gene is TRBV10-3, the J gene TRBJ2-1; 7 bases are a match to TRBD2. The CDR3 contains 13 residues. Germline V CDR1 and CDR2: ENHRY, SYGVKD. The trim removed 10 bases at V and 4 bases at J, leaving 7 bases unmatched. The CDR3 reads CASGGPLYNEQFF. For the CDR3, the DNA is TGTGCCAGCGGGGGACCATTATACAATGAGCAGTTCTTC.

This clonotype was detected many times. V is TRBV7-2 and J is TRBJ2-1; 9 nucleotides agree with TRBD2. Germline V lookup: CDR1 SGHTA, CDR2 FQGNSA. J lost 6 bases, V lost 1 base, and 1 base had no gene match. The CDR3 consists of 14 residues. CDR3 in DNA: TGTGCCAGCAGCTTAGTAGCGGGAGCCAATGAGCAGTTCTTC. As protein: CASSLVAGANEQFF.

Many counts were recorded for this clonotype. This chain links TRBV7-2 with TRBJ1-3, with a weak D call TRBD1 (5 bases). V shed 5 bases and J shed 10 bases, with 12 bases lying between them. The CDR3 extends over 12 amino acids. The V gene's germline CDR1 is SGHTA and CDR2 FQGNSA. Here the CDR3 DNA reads TGTGCCAGCAGCCCAAAGACAGATACCATATATTTT. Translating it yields CASSPKTDTIYF.

DNA of the CDR3: TGTGCCAGCAGGGGGGACAGGAGCTATAGCAATCAGCCCCAGCATTTT. Translation gives CASRGDRSYSNQPQHF. This chain uses TRBV6-6 with TRBJ1-5; 8 bases are a match to TRBD1. The CDR3 loop spans 16 amino acids. V dropped 6 bases and J dropped 0; count of bases not matched to a gene: 7. Germline-derived CDR1 and CDR2 are MNHNY and SVGAGI (reference sequence).

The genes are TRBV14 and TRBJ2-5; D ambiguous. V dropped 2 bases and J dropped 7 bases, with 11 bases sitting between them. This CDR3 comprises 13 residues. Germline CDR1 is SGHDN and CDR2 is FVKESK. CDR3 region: CASSQQVPGTQYF. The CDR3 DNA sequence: TGTGCCAGCAGCCAACAGGTTCCGGGGACCCAGTACTTC.

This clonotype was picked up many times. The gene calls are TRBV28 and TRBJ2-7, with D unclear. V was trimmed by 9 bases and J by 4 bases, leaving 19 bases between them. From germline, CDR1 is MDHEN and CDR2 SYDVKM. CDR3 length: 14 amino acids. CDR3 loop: CASGKALNPYEQYF. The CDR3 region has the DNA TGTGCCAGTGGGAAGGCCCTCAACCCATACGAGCAGTACTTC.

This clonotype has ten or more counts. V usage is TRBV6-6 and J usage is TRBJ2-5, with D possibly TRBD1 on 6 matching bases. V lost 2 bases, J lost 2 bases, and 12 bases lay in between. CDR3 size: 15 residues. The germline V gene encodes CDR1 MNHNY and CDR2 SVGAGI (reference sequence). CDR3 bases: TGTGCCAGCAGTTACCCAGACAGGTTTCAAGAGACCCAGTACTTC. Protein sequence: CASSYPDRFQETQYF.

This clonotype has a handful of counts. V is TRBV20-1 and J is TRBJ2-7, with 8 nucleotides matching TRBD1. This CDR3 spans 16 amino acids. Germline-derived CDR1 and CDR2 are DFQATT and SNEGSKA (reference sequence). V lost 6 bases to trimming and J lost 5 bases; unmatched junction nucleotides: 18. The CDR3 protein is CSAAWGWQGARNEQYF. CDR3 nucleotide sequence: TGCAGTGCGGCTTGGGGTTGGCAGGGGGCCAGGAACGAGCAGTACTTC.

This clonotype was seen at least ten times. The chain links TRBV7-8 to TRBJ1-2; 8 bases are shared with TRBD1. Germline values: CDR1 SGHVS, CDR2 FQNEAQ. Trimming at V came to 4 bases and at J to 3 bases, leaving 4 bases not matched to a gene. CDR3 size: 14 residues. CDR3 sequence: CASSSGGRDYGYTF. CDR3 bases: TGTGCCAGCAGCTCAGGGGGCAGAGACTATGGCTACACCTTC.

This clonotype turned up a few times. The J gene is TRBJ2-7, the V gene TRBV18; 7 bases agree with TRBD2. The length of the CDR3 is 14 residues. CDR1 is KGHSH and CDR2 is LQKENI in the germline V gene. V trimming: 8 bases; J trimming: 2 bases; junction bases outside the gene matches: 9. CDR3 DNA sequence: TGTGCCAGCCTGGGGGGGGTCCCACCCTACGAGCAGTACTTC. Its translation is CASLGGVPPYEQYF.

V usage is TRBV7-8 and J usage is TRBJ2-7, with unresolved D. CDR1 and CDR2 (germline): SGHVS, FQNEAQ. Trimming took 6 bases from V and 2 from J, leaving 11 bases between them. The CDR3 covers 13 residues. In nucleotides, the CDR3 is TGTGCCAGCAGAGGGTCGAGCGCCTACGAGCAGTACTTC. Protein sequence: CASRGSSAYEQYF.

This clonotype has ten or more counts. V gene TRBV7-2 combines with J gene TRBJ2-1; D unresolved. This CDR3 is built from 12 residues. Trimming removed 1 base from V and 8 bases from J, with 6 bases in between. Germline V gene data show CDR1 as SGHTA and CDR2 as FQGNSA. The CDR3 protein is CASSLGIDEQFF. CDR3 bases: TGTGCCAGCAGCTTAGGAATAGATGAGCAGTTCTTC.

Here the CDR3 reads CASSIWGNSNQPQHF. In DNA form, the CDR3 reads TGTGCCAGTAGTATTTGGGGGAATAGCAATCAGCCCCAGCATTTT. The V gene is TRBV19, the J gene TRBJ1-5; weak D call: TRBD1 (5 bases). Trimming left V 3 bases short and J 0 bases short, with 9 bases between. Germline lookup yields CDR1 LNHDA and CDR2 SQIVND (reference sequence). The CDR3 totals 15 residues.

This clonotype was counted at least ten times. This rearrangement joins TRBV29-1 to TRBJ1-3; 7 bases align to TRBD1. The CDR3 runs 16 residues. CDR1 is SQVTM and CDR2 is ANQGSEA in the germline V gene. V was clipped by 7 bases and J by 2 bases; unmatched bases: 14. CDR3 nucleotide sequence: TGCAGCGCCTCACGGGACAGCTGGCGGACTGGAAACACCATATATTTT. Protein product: CSASRDSWRTGNTIYF.

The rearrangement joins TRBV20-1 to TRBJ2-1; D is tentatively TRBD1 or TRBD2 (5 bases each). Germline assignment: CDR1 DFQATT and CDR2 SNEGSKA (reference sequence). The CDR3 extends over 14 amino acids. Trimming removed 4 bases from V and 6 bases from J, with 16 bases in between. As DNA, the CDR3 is TGCAGTGCTACACGTATCGGGGCCCCCAATGAGCAGTTCTTC. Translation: CSATRIGAPNEQFF.

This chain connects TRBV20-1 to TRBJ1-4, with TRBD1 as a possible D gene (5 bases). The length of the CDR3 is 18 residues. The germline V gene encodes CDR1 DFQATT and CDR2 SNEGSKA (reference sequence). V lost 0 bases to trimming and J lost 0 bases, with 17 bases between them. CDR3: CSARDPDSSVATNEKLFF. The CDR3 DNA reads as TGCAGTGCTAGAGATCCCGACAGTAGTGTGGCAACTAATGAAAAACTGTTTTTT.

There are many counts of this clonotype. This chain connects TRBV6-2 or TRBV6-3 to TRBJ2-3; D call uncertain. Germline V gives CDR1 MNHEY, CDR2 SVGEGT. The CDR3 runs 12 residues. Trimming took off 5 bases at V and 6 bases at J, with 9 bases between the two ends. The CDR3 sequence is CASSTQTDTQYF. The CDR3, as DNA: TGTGCCAGCAGTACACAAACGGATACGCAGTATTTT.